These 13 T cell receptor beta chains share one sample of origin, sequenced in a study of CD8+CD57+ T cells in acquired aplastic anemia. Genomic DNA served as template for TCR beta VDJ and CDR3 profiling. TCRdb re-called the reads with MiXCR, one entry per CDR3 protein. The table lists about 160,000 distinct CDR3 sequences, less than 50% of them singletons, with roughly 29% in the top ten. Sequenced patients had shown CD8+CD57+ cell expansion by flow cytometry. Material for sequencing was sorted CD4+, CD8+, or CD8+CD57+ T cells (not recorded which) from PBMCs. These receptor sequences come from a human donor with aplastic anemia.

This chain uses TRBV20-1 with TRBJ2-7; D assignment may be TRBD1 or TRBD2 (6 bases each). Per the germline V gene, CDR1 is DFQATT and CDR2 is SNEGSKA (reference sequence). This CDR3 has 13 residues. CDR3 DNA: TGCAGCTGGGGGCAGCCCGGGACTCTGACGCAGTACTTC. It codes for CSWGQPGTLTQYF.

J is TRBJ1-5 and V is TRBV15; TRBD1 aligns across 7 bases. Germline V lookup: CDR1 LNHNV, CDR2 YYDKDF (reference sequence). The CDR3 is made up of 16 amino acids. The trim removed 5 bases at V and 0 bases at J, leaving 7 bases unmatched. The CDR3 coding sequence is TGTGCCACCAGCCTACAGGGGCCCGATAGCAATCAGCCCCAGCATTTT. This gives the protein CATSLQGPDSNQPQHF.

This clonotype was seen a single time. The rearrangement joins TRBV29-1 to TRBJ2-1; 14 positions agree with TRBD2. Germline V gene data show CDR1 as SQVTM and CDR2 as ANQGSEA. CDR3 size: 15 residues. V lost 8 bases and J lost 8; bases outside the gene matches: 11. The CDR3 nucleotides read TGCAGCACCGGGACTAGCGGGAGTGTTGGCGATGAGCAGTTCTTC. Its protein is CSTGTSGSVGDEQFF.

The CDR3 region has the DNA TGTGCCAGCAGCCCATTAGGACAGTCAAGCTCCTATAATTCACCCCTCCACTTT. Its translation is CASSPLGQSSSYNSPLHF. This chain uses TRBV9 with TRBJ1-6; a possible D gene is TRBD1 (6 bases). Trimming pared 4 bases from V and 0 bases from J, leaving 17 bases between. Germline-derived CDR1 and CDR2 are SGDLS and YYNGEE. The CDR3 length is 18 residues.

This clonotype was counted ten times or more. The chain has TRBV9 and TRBJ2-1; a weak D match, TRBD1 (5 bases). Trimming stripped 0 bases from V and 4 bases from J, with 11 bases between. The CDR3 has 15 amino acids. CDR1 SGDLS and CDR2 YYNGEE come from the germline V gene. CDR3 nucleotides: TGTGCCAGCAGCGTAGTAGGGGCGTCGTACAATGAGCAGTTCTTC. Protein sequence: CASSVVGASYNEQFF.

This clonotype came up a few times. The chain carries TRBV2 and TRBJ1-5; 11 bases match TRBD1. The germline gives CDR1 SNHLY, CDR2 FYNNEI. The junction had 5 bases not matched to a gene; V was cut back by 6 bases and J by 7 bases. There are 14 residues in the CDR3. The CDR3 coding sequence is TGTGCCAGCAGCGGGACAGGGGGACGCCAGCCCCAGCATTTT. Translation gives CASSGTGGRQPQHF. The whole variable domain, filled in from reference TRBV2 and TRBJ1-5, reads EPEVTQTPSHQVTQMGQEVILRCVPISNHLYFYWYRQILGQKVEFLVSFYNNEISEKSEIFDDQFSVERPDGSNFTLKIRSTKLEDSAMYFCASSGTGGRQPQHFGDGTRLSIL.

This clonotype came up many times. The V gene is TRBV7-9, the J gene TRBJ1-2; D call uncertain. This CDR3 has 13 amino acids. V lost 5 bases, J lost 1 base, and 8 bases lay in between. The germline gives CDR1 SEHNR, CDR2 FQNEAQ (reference sequence). The CDR3 bases are TGTGCCAGCAGCCCCGGAGTTAACTATGGCTACACCTTC. It yields the protein CASSPGVNYGYTF.

This clonotype was observed many times. The chain has TRBV29-1 and TRBJ1-2, with D uncertain. Germline lookup yields CDR1 SQVTM and CDR2 ANQGSEA. CDR3 length equals 10 residues. Trimming took 7 bases from V and 4 from J, leaving 7 bases between them. CDR3 coding DNA: TGCAGCGCGGACGGCTATGGCTACACCTTC. This encodes CSADGYGYTF.

A note on this clonotype: It may be a read error: a sequence one base away is much more abundant. V is TRBV6-1 and J is TRBJ2-1; 7 positions match TRBD2. CDR3 length equals 15 residues. Germline CDR1 is MNHNS and CDR2 is SASEGT. The chain's CDR3 is CASSEAAGDNNQQFF. CDR3 DNA sequence: TGTGCCAGCAGTGAAGCTGCGGGAGACAACAATCAGCAGTTCTTC.

The chain combines TRBV27 with TRBJ2-1; the match to TRBD2 covers 14 bases. V was clipped by 5 bases and J by 3 bases; unmatched bases: 6. The CDR3 extends over 17 amino acids. CDR1 is MNHEY and CDR2 is SMNVEV in the germline V gene (reference sequence). CDR3 nucleotides: TGTGCCAGCAGTCCCCGACTAGCGGGAGGGAACTACAATGAGCAGTTCTTC. This encodes CASSPRLAGGNYNEQFF.

The chain couples TRBV19 to TRBJ1-2; 9 bases agree with TRBD1. This CDR3 contains 13 residues. Looked up from germline, CDR1 is LNHDA and CDR2 is SQIVND (reference sequence). V lost 4 bases, J lost 6 bases, and 3 bases stayed unmatched. CDR3 protein: CASSTGTGNGYTF. The CDR3 DNA follows: TGTGCCAGTAGTACCGGGACAGGGAATGGCTACACCTTC.

This clonotype was detected many times. This sequence joins TRBV7-2 and TRBJ2-7; D remains unclear. V lost 4 bases to trimming and J lost 2 bases, with 3 bases between them. This CDR3 has 11 residues. From germline, CDR1 is SGHTA and CDR2 FQGNSA. The CDR3 DNA reads as TGTGCCAGCAGCTCCGCCTACGAGCAGTACTTC. Translated, it gives CASSSAYEQYF.

At least ten counts were recorded for this clonotype. This sequence joins TRBV9 and TRBJ2-1, with 7 bases aligning to TRBD1. The CDR3 is 15 amino acids. Germline V lookup: CDR1 SGDLS, CDR2 YYNGEE. With V trimmed by 3 bases and J by 10 bases, 13 bases remained unmatched. Here the CDR3 reads CASSADRVRLPEQFF. The CDR3 DNA reads TGTGCCAGCAGCGCCGACAGGGTACGCCTCCCCGAGCAGTTCTTC.